The source of this TCR beta chain is a study of blood T cells in healthy people across ages. A second about 6 to 11 cycle PCR used barcoded and J-beta primers. TCRdb used MiXCR to reprocess the 5' RACE reads, holding one entry per CDR3 protein. The data show about 760,000 distinct CDR3 sequences, with roughly 25% seen just once and under 9.5% held by the top ten. Study conclusions and caveats: The study lacked donor CMV status, which possibly confounded expanded clonotype changes.

Concerning this clonotype: Its matching antigen is unknown.

Germline loops: CDR1 SEHNR, CDR2 FQNEAQ (reference sequence). The trim removed 6 bases at V and 1 base at J, leaving 7 bases unmatched. The CDR3 runs to 15 residues. These data also featured in a second study, about T cells of mothers and their children. From that report: Slightly higher, non-significant overlap characterized related mother-child pairs relative to unrelated pairs.

This chain joins TRBV7-9 and TRBJ2-5; the match to TRBD1 covers 8 bases. The sequenced material came from blood. The TCR originated in a boy aged 10-17 years in good health. The DNA for the CDR3 is TGTGCCAGCAGTTTCGGACAGGGCTTCCAAGAGACCCAGTACTTC. It codes for CASSFGQGFQETQYF. The entire variable domain, with the rest obtained from reference TRBV7-9 and TRBJ2-5, is as follows: DTGVSQNPRHKITKRGQNVTFRCDPISEHNRLYWYRQTLGQGPEFLTYFQNEAQLEKSRLLSDRFSAERPKGSFSTLEIQRTEQGDSAMYLCASSFGQGFQETQYFGPGTRLLVL.